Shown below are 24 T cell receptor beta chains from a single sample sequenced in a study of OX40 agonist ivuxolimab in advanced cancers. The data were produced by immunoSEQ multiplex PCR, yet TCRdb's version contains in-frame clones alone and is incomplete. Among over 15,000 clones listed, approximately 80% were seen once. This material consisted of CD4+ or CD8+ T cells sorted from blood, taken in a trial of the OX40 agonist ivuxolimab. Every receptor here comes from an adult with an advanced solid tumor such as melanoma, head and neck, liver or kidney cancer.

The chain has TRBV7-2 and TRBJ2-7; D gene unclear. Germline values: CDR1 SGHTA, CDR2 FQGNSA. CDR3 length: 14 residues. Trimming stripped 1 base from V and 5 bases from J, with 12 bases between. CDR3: CASSLGAGGDEQYF. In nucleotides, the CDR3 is TGTGCCAGCAGCTTAGGGGCAGGTGGAGACGAGCAGTACTTC. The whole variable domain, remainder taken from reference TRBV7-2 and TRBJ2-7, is GAGVSQSPSNKVTEKGKDVELRCDPISGHTALYWYRQSLGQGLEFLIYFQGNSAPDKSGLPSDRFSAERTGGSVSTLTIQRTQQEDSAVYLCASSLGAGGDEQYFGPGTRLTVT.

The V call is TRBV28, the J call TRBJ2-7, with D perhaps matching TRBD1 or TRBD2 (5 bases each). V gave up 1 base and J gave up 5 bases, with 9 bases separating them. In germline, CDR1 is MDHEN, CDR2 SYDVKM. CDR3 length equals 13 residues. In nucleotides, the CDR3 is TGTGCCAGCAGTTTATTCCGGGGCAACGAGCAGTACTTC. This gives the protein CASSLFRGNEQYF. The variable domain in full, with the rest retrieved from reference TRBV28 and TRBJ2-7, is DVKVTQSSRYLVKRTGEKVFLECVQDMDHENMFWYRQDPGLGLRLIYFSYDVKMKEKGDIPEGYSVSREKKERFSLILESASTNQTSMYLCASSLFRGNEQYFGPGTRLTVT.

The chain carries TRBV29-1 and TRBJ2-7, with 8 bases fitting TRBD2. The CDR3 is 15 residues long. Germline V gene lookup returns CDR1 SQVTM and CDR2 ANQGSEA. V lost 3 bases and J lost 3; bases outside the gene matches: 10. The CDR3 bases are TGCAGCGTTGACGGACGGGAGGGCGATGTCTACGAGCAGTACTTC. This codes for CSVDGREGDVYEQYF.

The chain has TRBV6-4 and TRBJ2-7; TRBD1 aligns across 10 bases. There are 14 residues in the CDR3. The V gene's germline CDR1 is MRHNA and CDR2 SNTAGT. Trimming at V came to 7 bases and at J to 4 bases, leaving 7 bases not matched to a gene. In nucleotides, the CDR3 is TGTGCCAGCACCAGGGACAGGGGTGGTTACGAGCAGTACTTC. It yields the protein CASTRDRGGYEQYF.

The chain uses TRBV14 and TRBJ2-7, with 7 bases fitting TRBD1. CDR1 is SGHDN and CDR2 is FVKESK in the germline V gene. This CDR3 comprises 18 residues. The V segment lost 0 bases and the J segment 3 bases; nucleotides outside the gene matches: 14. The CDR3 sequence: CASSQENFRDSRIYEQYF. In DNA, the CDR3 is TGTGCCAGCAGCCAAGAAAATTTTCGGGACAGCCGGATCTACGAGCAGTACTTC.

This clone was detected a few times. CDR3 DNA: TGTGCCAGCAGCTTGCTGACAGGGGGGGACTATGGCTACACCTTC. Translating gives CASSLLTGGDYGYTF. The chain joins TRBV5-4 to TRBJ1-2; 9 positions agree with TRBD1. Germline trimming cut 1 base from V and 3 bases from J; bases unmatched to any gene: 4. Germline V gene lookup returns CDR1 SGHNT and CDR2 YYREEE (reference sequence). The CDR3 is made up of 15 amino acids.

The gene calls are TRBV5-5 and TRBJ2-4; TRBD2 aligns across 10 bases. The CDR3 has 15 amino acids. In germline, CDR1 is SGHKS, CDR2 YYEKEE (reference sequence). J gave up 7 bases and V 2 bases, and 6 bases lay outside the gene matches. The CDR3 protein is CASSLRAGGPNIQYF. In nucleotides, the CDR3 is TGTGCCAGCAGCTTAAGAGCGGGGGGGCCGAACATTCAGTACTTC.

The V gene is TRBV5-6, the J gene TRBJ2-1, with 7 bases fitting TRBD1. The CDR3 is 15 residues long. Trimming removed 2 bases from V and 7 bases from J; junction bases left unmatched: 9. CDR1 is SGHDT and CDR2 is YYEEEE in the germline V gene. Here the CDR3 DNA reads TGTGCCAGCAGCTTCGGGACAGCCCAAGGGAATGAGCAGTTCTTC. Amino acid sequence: CASSFGTAQGNEQFF. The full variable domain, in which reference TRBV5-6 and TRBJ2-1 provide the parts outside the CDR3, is DAGVTQSPTHLIKTRGQQVTLRCSPKSGHDTVSWYQQALGQGPQFIFQYYEEEERQRGNFPDRFSGHQFPNYSSELNVNALLLGDSALYLCASSFGTAQGNEQFFGPGTRLTVL.

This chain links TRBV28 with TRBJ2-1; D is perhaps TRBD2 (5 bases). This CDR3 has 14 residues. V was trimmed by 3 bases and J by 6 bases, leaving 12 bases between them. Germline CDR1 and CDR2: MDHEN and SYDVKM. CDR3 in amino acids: CASSLVSGLNEQFF. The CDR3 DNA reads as TGTGCCAGCAGTTTGGTCTCCGGACTCAATGAGCAGTTCTTC.

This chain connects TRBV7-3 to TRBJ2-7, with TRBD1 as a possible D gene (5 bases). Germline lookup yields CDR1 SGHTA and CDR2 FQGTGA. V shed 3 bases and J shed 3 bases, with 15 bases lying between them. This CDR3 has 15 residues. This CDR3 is CASSLIRVAGYEQYF. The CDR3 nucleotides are TGTGCCAGCAGCTTGATCAGGGTTGCTGGCTACGAGCAGTACTTC. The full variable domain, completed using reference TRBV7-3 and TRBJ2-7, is GAGVSQTPSNKVTEKGKYVELRCDPISGHTALYWYRQSLGQGPEFLIYFQGTGAADDSGLPNDRFFAVRPEGSVSTLKIQRTERGDSAVYLCASSLIRVAGYEQYFGPGTRLTVT.

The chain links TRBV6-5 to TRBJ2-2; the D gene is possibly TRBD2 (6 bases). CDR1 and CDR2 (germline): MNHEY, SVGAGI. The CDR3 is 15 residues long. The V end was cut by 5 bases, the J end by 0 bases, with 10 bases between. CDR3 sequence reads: CASSPLATNTGELFF. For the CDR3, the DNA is TGTGCCAGCAGTCCTCTAGCGACGAACACCGGGGAGCTGTTTTTT.

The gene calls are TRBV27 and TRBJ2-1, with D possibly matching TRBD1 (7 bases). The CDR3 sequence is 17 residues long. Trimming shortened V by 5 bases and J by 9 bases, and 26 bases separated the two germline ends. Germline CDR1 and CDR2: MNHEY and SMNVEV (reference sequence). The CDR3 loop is CASSTNPDRVGSGEQFF. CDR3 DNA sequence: TGTGCCAGCAGTACAAACCCTGACAGGGTTGGTAGCGGTGAGCAGTTCTTC.

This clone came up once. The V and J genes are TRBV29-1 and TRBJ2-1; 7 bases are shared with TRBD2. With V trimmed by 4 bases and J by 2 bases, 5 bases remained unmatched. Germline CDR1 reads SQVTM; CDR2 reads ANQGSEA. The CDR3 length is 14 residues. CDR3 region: CSVGAGATYNEQFF. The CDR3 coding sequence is TGCAGCGTTGGGGCGGGAGCCACCTACAATGAGCAGTTCTTC.

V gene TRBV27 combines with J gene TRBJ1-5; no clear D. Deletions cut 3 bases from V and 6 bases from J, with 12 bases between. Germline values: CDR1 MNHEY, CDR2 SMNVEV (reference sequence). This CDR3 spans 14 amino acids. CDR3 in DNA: TGTGCCAGCAGTTTCAAGGGTTGGGGTCAGCCCCAGCATTTT. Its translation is CASSFKGWGQPQHF.

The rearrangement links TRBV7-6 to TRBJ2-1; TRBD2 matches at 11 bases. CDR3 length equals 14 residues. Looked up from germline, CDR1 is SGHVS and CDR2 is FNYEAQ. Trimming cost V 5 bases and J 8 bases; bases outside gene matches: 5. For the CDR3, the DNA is TGTGCCAGCAGCCGACTAGCGGGGATGGATGAGCAGTTCTTC. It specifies CASSRLAGMDEQFF.

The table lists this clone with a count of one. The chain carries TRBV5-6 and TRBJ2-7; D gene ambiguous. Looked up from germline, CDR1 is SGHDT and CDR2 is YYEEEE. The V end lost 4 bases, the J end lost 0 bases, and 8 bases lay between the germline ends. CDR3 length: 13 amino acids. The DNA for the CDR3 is TGTGCCAGCAGCAGGACGTACTCCTACGAGCAGTACTTC. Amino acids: CASSRTYSYEQYF.

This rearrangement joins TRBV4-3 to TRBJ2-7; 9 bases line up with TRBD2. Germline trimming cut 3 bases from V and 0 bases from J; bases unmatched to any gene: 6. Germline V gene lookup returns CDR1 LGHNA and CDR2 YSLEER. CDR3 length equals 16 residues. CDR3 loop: CASSHRSGGFSYEQYF. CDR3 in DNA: TGCGCCAGCAGCCACCGTAGCGGGGGTTTCTCCTACGAGCAGTACTTC.

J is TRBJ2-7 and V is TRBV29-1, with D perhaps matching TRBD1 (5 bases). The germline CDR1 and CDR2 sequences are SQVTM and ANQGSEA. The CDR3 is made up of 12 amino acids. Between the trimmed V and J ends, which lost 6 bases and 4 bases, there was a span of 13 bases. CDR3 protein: CSVVTDTYEQYF. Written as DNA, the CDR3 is TGCAGCGTGGTGACAGACACTTACGAGCAGTACTTC.

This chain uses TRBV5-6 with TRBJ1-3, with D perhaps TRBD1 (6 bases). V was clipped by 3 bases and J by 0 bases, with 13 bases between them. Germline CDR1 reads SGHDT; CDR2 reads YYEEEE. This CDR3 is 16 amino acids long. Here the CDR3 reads CASSSAARGSGNTIYF. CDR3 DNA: TGTGCCAGCAGCTCCGCCGCCAGGGGCTCTGGAAACACCATATATTTT.

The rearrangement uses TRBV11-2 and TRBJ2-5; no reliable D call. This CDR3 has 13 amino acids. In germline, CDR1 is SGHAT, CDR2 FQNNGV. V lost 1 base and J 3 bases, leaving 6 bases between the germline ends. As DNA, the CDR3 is TGTGCCAGCAGCTTAGTCTCGGAAGAGACCCAGTACTTC. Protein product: CASSLVSEETQYF.

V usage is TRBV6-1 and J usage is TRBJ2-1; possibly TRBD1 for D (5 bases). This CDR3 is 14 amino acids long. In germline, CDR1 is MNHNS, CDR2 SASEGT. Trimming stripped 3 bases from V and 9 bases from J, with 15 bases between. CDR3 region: CASSETTATGEQFF. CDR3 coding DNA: TGTGCCAGCAGTGAGACGACAGCTACAGGTGAGCAGTTCTTC.

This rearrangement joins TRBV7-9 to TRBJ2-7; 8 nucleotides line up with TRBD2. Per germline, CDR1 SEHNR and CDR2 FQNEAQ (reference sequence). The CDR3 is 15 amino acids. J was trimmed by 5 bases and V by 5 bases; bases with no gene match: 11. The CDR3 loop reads CASSLGAGGLDEQYF. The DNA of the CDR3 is TGTGCCAGCAGCCTCGGGGCGGGAGGCCTGGACGAGCAGTACTTC.

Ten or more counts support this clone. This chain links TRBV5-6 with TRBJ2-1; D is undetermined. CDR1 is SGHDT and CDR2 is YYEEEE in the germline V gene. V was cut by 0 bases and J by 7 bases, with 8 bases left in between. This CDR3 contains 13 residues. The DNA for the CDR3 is TGTGCCAGCAGCTTGGCCGCGGCTAATGAGCAGTTCTTC. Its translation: CASSLAAANEQFF.

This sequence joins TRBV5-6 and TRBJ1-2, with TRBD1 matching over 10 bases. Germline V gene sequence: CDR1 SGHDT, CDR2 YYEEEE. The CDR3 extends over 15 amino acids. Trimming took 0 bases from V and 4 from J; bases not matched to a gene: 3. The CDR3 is CASSLGTGGSYGYTF. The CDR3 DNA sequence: TGTGCCAGCAGCTTGGGGACAGGGGGGAGCTATGGCTACACCTTC.